Sequencing of this T cell receptor (beta chain) was carried out in a study of cytomegalovirus exposure and HLA in healthy donors. In the study overall: Out of fewer than 500 genotyped donors, 81% belonged to the Caucasian-associated ancestry cluster.

Study findings and constraints: CMV serostatus was the only recorded immune exposure for donors.

Germline CDR1 reads SGHTA; CDR2 reads FQGTGA. V shed 5 bases and J 5 bases; nucleotides not matched to a gene: 5. The CDR3 runs to 13 residues. Notes on this clone: Its matching antigen is unknown.

Primers included in the PCR were 60 Vbeta and 13 Jbeta primers. The data were produced by immunoSEQ multiplex PCR, yet TCRdb's version contains in-frame clones alone and is incomplete. Its clone listing holds approximately 92,000 clones. Material: PBMCs. The chain links TRBV7-3 to TRBJ1-1, with 7 bases identical to TRBD1. The receptor's source is a woman aged 25 to 39 in good health and CMV-seronegative. CDR3 bases: TGTGCCAGCAGCGCTCTGACAGGGACTGAAGCTTTCTTT. The encoded protein is CASSALTGTEAFF.